Shown below are 15 T cell receptor beta chains from a single sample sequenced in a study of T cell repertoires in cytomegalovirus infection. TCRdb fed the reads into MiXCR, producing one record per CDR3 protein. The sample carries fewer than 1,000,000 distinct CDR3 sequences, less than 35% recorded once. These receptors have no known antigen. The specimen comprised cultured CD8+ T cells from PBMCs, sampled from culture after CMV antigen stimulation. The receptors shown here come from a human donor in good health (CMV status not recorded). Some clones in this sample may be carry-over from other donors' samples.

The CDR3 DNA sequence: TGTGCCAGCAGCTTAGAGTATGGCGCCTACGAGCAGTACGTC. This gives the protein CASSLEYGAYEQYV. The chain is built from TRBV7-9 and TRBJ2-7; D is uncertain. Germline CDR1 reads SEHNR; CDR2 reads FQNEAQ (reference sequence). V lost 1 base, J lost 2 bases, and 9 bases lay in between. This CDR3 contains 14 residues.

This clonotype was detected many times. The gene calls are TRBV12-3 or TRBV12-4 and TRBJ2-2; D gene uncertain. V was trimmed by 5 bases and J by 2 bases, leaving 12 bases between them. This CDR3 region has 15 residues. Here the CDR3 reads CASSVWTVNTGELFF. The DNA of the CDR3 is TGTGCCAGCAGTGTATGGACGGTAAACACCGGGGAGCTGTTTTTT.

This clonotype was counted a few times. The chain has TRBV12-3 or TRBV12-4 and TRBJ2-1, with TRBD2 identical over 10 bases. With V trimmed by 6 bases and J by 5 bases, 10 bases remained unmatched. This CDR3 contains 16 residues. The chain's CDR3 is CASRSTSGEIHNEQFF. The CDR3 DNA sequence: TGTGCCAGCAGATCTACTAGCGGGGAGATCCACAATGAGCAGTTCTTC.

The chain has TRBV12-3 or TRBV12-4 and TRBJ2-7; no firm D call. The CDR3 totals 13 residues. V lost 4 bases and J 4 bases, leaving 11 bases between the germline ends. CDR3 in DNA: TGTGCCAGCAGTTCGCTCGGCCCTTACGAGCAGTACTTC. Encoded protein: CASSSLGPYEQYF.

The chain links TRBV19 to TRBJ1-1, with 9 bases matching TRBD1. Per the germline V gene, CDR1 is LNHDA and CDR2 is SQIVND (reference sequence). The CDR3 has 15 amino acids. V shed 5 bases, J shed 7 bases, and the junction held 11 bases outside the gene matches. CDR3 residues: CASSAPGQGLIEAFF. DNA of the CDR3: TGTGCCAGTAGTGCGCCGGGACAGGGTCTTATTGAAGCTTTCTTT.

This clonotype was observed many times. The chain employs TRBV12-3 or TRBV12-4 and TRBJ2-5; D possibly corresponds to TRBD1 (6 bases). Trimming cost V 5 bases and J 5 bases, with 15 bases left between them. The CDR3 is 14 residues long. The CDR3 DNA sequence: TGTGCCAGCAGTCCCGTGGGGGCGGCTGAGACCCAGTACTTC. It yields the protein CASSPVGAAETQYF.

This chain uses TRBV2 with TRBJ2-3; a possible D gene is TRBD2 (5 bases). CDR1 SNHLY and CDR2 FYNNEI come from the germline V gene. Deletions cut 3 bases from V and 4 bases from J, with 14 bases between. The CDR3 covers 15 residues. CDR3 sequence reads: CASSDGPLEADTQYF. For the CDR3, the DNA is TGTGCCAGCAGTGATGGGCCCCTGGAGGCAGATACGCAGTATTTT.

The rearrangement joins TRBV6-1 to TRBJ2-1, with D uncertain. From germline, CDR1 is MNHNS and CDR2 SASEGT. The CDR3 is 18 residues long. Trimming took off 3 bases at V and 3 bases at J, with 21 bases between the two ends. The DNA of the CDR3 is TGTGCCAGCAGTGAGAAGCCGGCCCCGATTTTAGGCTACAATGAGCAGTTCTTC. This gives the protein CASSEKPAPILGYNEQFF.

V is TRBV7-6 and J is TRBJ1-3; TRBD1 matches 11 bases. The length of the CDR3 is 16 residues. The V and J ends lost 0 bases and 8 bases, in that order; junction bases with no gene match: 6. CDR1 is SGHVS, CDR2 FNYEAQ, per germline. The CDR3 is CASSLASGQGVDTIYF. The CDR3 nucleotides are TGTGCCAGCAGCTTAGCTTCGGGACAGGGGGTCGACACCATATATTTT.

This clonotype occurred a few times. This rearrangement joins TRBV10-2 to TRBJ1-2; possibly TRBD1 for D (5 bases). The CDR3 covers 13 residues. CDR1 is WSHSY, CDR2 SAAADI, per germline. The germline V and J ends were trimmed by 10 bases and 4 bases, with 16 bases remaining between them. The chain's CDR3 is CATFRDRIYGYTF. DNA of the CDR3: TGCGCCACCTTTCGGGACCGAATCTATGGCTACACCTTC.

The chain has TRBV15 and TRBJ2-1, with 9 positions matching TRBD1. There are 16 residues in the CDR3. V shed 1 base, J shed 5 bases, and the junction held 6 bases outside the gene matches. Germline lookup yields CDR1 LNHNV and CDR2 YYDKDF (reference sequence). The CDR3 loop is CATSRGLGQGDNEQFF. CDR3 coding DNA: TGTGCCACCAGCAGAGGGCTGGGACAGGGCGACAATGAGCAGTTCTTC. Using reference TRBV15 and TRBJ2-1 for the parts outside the CDR3, the full variable domain is DAMVIQNPRYQVTQFGKPVTLSCSQTLNHNVMYWYQQKSSQAPKLLFHYYDKDFNNEADTPDNFQSRRPNTSFCFLDIRSPGLGDTAMYLCATSRGLGQGDNEQFFGPGTRLTVL.

This clonotype was seen a handful of times. The rearrangement joins TRBV6-2 or TRBV6-3 to TRBJ2-2, with 13 bases matching TRBD2. This CDR3 spans 19 amino acids. V shed 1 base and J 0 bases; nucleotides not matched to a gene: 5. Germline values: CDR1 MNHEY, CDR2 SVGEGT. The DNA for the CDR3 is TGTGCCAGCAGTTACTTGGGACTAGCGGGGAGCGCGAACACCGGGGAGCTGTTTTTT. Encoded protein: CASSYLGLAGSANTGELFF.

The V and J genes are TRBV12-3 or TRBV12-4 and TRBJ1-5; D unclear. V was shortened by 6 bases and J by 7 bases, with 16 bases between the two germline ends. CDR3 size: 14 residues. This chain's CDR3 is CASSWAQRAQPQHF. The DNA for the CDR3 is TGTGCCAGCAGCTGGGCCCAGAGGGCACAGCCCCAGCATTTT.

V gene TRBV10-3 combines with J gene TRBJ2-1; possibly TRBD1 or TRBD2 for D (5 bases each). The CDR3 runs to 14 residues. Germline V gene data show CDR1 as ENHRY and CDR2 as SYGVKD. V was clipped by 4 bases and J by 5 bases, with 12 bases between them. CDR3 DNA: TGTGCCATCAGTGTCCGGGGCGCGGACAATGAGCAGTTCTTC. Translating gives CAISVRGADNEQFF.

Of note for this clonotype: Since a much larger clone is just one base distant, this may be a read error. This chain links TRBV12-3 or TRBV12-4 with TRBJ2-7, with D perhaps assigned TRBD1 or TRBD2 (5 bases each). The CDR3 length is 13 residues. The chain's CDR3 is CANSLGESYEQYF. In DNA form, the CDR3 reads TGTGCCAACAGTTTGGGGGAGTCATACGAGCAGTACTTC.